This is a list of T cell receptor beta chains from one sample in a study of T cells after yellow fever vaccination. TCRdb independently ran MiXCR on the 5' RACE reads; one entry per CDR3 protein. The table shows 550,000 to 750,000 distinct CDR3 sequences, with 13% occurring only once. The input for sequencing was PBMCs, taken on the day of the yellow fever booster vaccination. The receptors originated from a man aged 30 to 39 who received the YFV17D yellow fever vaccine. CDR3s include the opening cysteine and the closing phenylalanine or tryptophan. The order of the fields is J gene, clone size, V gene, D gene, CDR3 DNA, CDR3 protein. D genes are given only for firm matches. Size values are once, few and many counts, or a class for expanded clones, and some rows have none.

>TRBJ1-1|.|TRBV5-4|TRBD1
TGTGCCAGCAGCCCCCGACAGGGGAGCGACACTGAAGCTTTCTTT
CASSPRQGSDTEAFF
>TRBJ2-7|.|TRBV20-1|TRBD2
TGCAGTGCTAGATTTGGGGGGAGGGCGGATGAGCAGTACTTC
CSARFGGRADEQYF
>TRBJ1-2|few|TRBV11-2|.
TGTGCCAGCAGCTCCACCAGGGTACATCGTGGCTACACCTTC
CASSSTRVHRGYTF
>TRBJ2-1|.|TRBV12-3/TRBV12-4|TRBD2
TGTGCCAGCAGTTTACTAGCGGGCTCGGTCAGAACGAATGAGCAGTTCTTC
CASSLLAGSVRTNEQFF
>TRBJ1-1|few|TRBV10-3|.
TGTGCCATCAGGGGGTCCCACCCAGTGAACACTGAAGCTTTCTTT
CAIRGSHPVNTEAFF
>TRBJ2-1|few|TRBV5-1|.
TGCGCCAGCAGCCCAGGTGGAGGGCATACGAATGAGCAGTTCTTC
CASSPGGGHTNEQFF
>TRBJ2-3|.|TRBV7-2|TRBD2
TGTGCCAGCAGTCCCCTAGCGGGAGAGACAGATACGCAGTATTTT
CASSPLAGETDTQYF
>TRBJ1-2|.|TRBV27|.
TGTGCCGGTTCGTATGGCTACACCTTC
CAGSYGYTF
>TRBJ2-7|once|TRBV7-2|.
TGTGCCAGCAGCTTACGAGGGCCAAGCTCGAAATGGGAGCAGTACTTC
CASSLRGPSSKWEQYF
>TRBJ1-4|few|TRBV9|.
TGTGCCAGCGCTAGAAGGGGGGGATACAAACTGTTTTTT
CASARRGGYKLFF
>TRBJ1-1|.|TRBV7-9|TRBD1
TGTGCCAGCAGCCGATCAGGGGGCATTACTGAAGCTTTCTTT
CASSRSGGITEAFF
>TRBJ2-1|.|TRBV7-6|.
TGTGCCAGCAGCCCTAGCGCCCTAGATATCTATGAGCAGTTCTTC
CASSPSALDIYEQFF
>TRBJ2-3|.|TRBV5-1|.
TGCGCCAGCAGCTTGGAGGACCATACGCAGTATTTT
CASSLEDHTQYF
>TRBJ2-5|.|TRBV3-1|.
TGTGCCAGCAGCCAAGGTCCGGGACTGCAAACCCAAGAGACCCAGTACTTC
CASSQGPGLQTQETQYF
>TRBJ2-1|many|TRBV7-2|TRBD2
TGTGCCAGCAGCTTAGGGGCTAGCGGGAGTGAAGAGGAGCAGTTCTTC
CASSLGASGSEEEQFF
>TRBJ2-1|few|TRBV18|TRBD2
TGTGCCAGCTCACCAAAACTAGCGGGAGACAATGAGCAGTTCTTC
CASSPKLAGDNEQFF
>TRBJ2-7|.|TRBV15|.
TGTGCCACCTCCTCGACTCTGGAGCAGTACTTC
CATSSTLEQYF
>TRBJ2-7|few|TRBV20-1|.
TGCAGTGCTAGAGATTCGGGCAGCTCCTACGAGCAGTACTTC
CSARDSGSSYEQYF
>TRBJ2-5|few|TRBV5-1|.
TGCGCCAGCGCCTTCAAGAAGACCCCCGCAGCTGAGACCCAGTACTTC
CASAFKKTPAAETQYF
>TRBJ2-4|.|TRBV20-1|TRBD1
TGCAGTGCCCTGGACAGGGGGCTGGACATTCAGTACTTC
CSALDRGLDIQYF
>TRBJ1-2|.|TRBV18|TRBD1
TGTGCCAGCTCGCCCAGACAGGGGGCGCTTTCTGGCTACACCTTC
CASSPRQGALSGYTF
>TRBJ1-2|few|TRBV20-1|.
TGCAGTGCTAGAGGGCGGGGGACGAACTATGGCTACACCTTC
CSARGRGTNYGYTF
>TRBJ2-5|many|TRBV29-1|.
TGCAGTTGTGGACTGAGCCAAGAGACCCAGTACTTC
CSCGLSQETQYF
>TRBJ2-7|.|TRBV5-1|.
TGCGCCAGCAGCATACGGACTTCAACAGGGATCTCCTACGAGCAGTACTTC
CASSIRTSTGISYEQYF
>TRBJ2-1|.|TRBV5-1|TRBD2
TGCGCCAGCAGCGGCCGACAATTGGGGGCCGGCGGGAGGGTTGAGCAGTTCTTC
CASSGRQLGAGGRVEQFF
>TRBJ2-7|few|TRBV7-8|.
TGTGCCAGCAGTTTACAGCGGGTGGTCTACGAGCAGTACTTC
CASSLQRVVYEQYF
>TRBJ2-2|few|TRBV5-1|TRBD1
TGCGCCAGCAGCCGGGGACAGGGTTCCGGGGAGCTGTTTTTT
CASSRGQGSGELFF
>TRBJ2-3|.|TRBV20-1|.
TGCAGTGCTAGTCCAGCGGACGGTACAGATACGCAGTATTTT
CSASPADGTDTQYF
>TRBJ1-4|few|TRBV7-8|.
TGTGCCAGCGGCCTCGGAGGGGGAACTAATGAAAAACTGTTTTTT
CASGLGGGTNEKLFF
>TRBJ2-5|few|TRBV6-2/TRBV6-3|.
TGTGCCAGCAGTAACAACATCGGGGGAGAGGCGACCCAGTACTTC
CASSNNIGGEATQYF
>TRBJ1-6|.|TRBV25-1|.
TGTGCCAGCAGTGAATCAGGGTATGATTCACCCCTCCACTTT
CASSESGYDSPLHF
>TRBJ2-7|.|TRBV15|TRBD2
TGTGCCACCAGCCAACAACTAGCGGGAGTGGACGAGCAGTACTTC
CATSQQLAGVDEQYF
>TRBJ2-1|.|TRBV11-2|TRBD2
TGTGCCAGCAGCCCGGGACTAGGAGGGACCAATGAGCAGTTCTTC
CASSPGLGGTNEQFF
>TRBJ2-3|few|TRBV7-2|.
TGTGCCAGCAGCCTGAATGTTCTCCGGTATTTT
CASSLNVLRYF
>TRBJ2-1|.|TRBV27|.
TGTGCCAGCAGTTTATCATGGGTAAGGGCCTACAATGAGCAGTTCTTC
CASSLSWVRAYNEQFF
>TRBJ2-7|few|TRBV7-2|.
TGTGCCAGCAGCTTAACCCACAGTGGACCCGAGCAGTACTTC
CASSLTHSGPEQYF
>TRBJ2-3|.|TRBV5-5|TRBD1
TGTGCCAGCAGCTTGTCCCGGGACAGGGTGCCAGATACGCAGTATTTT
CASSLSRDRVPDTQYF
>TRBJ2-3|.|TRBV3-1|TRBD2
TGTGCCAGCACCCCAAGTGGGACTAGCGAGGATACGCAGTATTTT
CASTPSGTSEDTQYF
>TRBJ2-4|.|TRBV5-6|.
TGTGCCAGCAGCTCGGCTGATGGGAACATTCAGTACTTC
CASSSADGNIQYF
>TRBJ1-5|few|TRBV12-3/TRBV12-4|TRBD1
TGTGCCAGCAGTTTCAGGGGGTCGGGCAATCAGCCCCAGCATTTT
CASSFRGSGNQPQHF
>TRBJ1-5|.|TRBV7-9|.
TGTGCCAGCAGCTTAGACTGGGGAGGCAATCAGCCCCAGCATTTT
CASSLDWGGNQPQHF
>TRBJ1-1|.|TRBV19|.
TGTGCCAGTACACCGTCAGGACCCACTGAAGCTTTCTTT
CASTPSGPTEAFF
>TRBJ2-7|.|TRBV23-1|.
TGCGCCAGCAGCCACAAGGGTTCCCACCTCATCTACGAGCAGTACTTC
CASSHKGSHLIYEQYF
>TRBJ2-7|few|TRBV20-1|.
TGCAGTGCTACTGAGGGAAGGGGGACATACGAGCAGTACTTC
CSATEGRGTYEQYF
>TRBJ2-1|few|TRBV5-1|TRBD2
TGCGCCAGCAGCTTGTCCAGCGGGAGTACCAATGAGCAGTTCTTC
CASSLSSGSTNEQFF
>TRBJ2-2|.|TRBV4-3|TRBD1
TGCGCCAGCAGCCAGACAGGGGTGGTGGGCACCGGGGAGCTGTTTTTT
CASSQTGVVGTGELFF
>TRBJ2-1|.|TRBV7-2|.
TGTGCCAGCAGCCCGGGCGGGGGCCGAACCTACAATGAGCAGTTCTTC
CASSPGGGRTYNEQFF
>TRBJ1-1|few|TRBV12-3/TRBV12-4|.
TGTGCCAGCAGTTTGGGGTCCCGCGGTGATGAAGCTTTCTTT
CASSLGSRGDEAFF
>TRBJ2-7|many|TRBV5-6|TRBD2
TGTGCCAGCAGCGACAGCGGGAGGACCTACGAGCAGTACTTC
CASSDSGRTYEQYF
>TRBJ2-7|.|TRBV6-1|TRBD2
TGTGCCAGCATCCTTGGACTAGCGGGGTACGAGCAGTACTTC
CASILGLAGYEQYF